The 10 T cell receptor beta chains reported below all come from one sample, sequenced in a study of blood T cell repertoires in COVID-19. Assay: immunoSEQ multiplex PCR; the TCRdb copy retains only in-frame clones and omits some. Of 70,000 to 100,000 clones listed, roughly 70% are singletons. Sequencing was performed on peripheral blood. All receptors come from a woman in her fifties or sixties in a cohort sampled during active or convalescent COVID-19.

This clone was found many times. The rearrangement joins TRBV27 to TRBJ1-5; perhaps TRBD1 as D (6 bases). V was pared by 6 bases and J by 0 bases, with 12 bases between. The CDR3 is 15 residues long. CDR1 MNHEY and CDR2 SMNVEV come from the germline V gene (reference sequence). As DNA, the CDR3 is TGTGCCAGCAGGATAGGGGGAAGTAGCAATCAGCCCCAGCATTTT. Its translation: CASRIGGSSNQPQHF.

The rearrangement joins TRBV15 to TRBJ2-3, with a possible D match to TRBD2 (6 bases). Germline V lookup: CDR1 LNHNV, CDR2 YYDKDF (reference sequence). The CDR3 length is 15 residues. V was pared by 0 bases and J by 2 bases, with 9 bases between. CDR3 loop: CATSRDGTATDTQYF. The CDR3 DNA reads TGTGCCACCAGCAGAGATGGGACTGCCACAGATACGCAGTATTTT. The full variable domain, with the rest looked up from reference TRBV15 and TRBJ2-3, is DAMVIQNPRYQVTQFGKPVTLSCSQTLNHNVMYWYQQKSSQAPKLLFHYYDKDFNNEADTPDNFQSRRPNTSFCFLDIRSPGLGDTAMYLCATSRDGTATDTQYFGPGTRLTVL.

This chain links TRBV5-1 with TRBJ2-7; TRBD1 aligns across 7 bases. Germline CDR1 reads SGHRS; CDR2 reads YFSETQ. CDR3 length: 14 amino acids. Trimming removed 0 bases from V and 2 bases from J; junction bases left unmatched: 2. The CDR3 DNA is TGCGCCAGCAGCTTGGACAGGGGAACCTACGAGCAGTACTTC. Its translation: CASSLDRGTYEQYF.

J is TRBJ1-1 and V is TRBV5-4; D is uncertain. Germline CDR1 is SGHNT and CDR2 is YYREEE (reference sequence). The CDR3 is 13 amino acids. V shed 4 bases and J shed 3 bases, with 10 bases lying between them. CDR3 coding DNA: TGTGCCAGCAGCCCTAAACGGGACACTGAAGCTTTCTTT. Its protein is CASSPKRDTEAFF.

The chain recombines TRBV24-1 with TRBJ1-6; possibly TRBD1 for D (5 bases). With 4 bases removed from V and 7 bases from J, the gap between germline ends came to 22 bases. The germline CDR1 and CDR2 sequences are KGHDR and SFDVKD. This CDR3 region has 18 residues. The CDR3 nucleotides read TGTGCCACCAGTGACCCCTTTGGGGGGAACGAGCAGAATTCACCCCTCCACTTT. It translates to CATSDPFGGNEQNSPLHF.

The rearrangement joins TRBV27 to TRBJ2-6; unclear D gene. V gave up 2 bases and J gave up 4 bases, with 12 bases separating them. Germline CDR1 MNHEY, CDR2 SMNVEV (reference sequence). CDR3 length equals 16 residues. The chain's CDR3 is CASSLGSGLGANVLTF. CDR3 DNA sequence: TGTGCCAGCAGTTTAGGATCGGGTTTGGGGGCCAACGTCCTGACTTTC.

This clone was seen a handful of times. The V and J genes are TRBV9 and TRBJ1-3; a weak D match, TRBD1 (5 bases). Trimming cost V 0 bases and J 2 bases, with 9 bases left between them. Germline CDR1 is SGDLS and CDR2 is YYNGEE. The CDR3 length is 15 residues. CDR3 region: CASSVAWGAGNTIYF. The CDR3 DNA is TGTGCCAGCAGCGTAGCTTGGGGGGCTGGAAACACCATATATTTT.

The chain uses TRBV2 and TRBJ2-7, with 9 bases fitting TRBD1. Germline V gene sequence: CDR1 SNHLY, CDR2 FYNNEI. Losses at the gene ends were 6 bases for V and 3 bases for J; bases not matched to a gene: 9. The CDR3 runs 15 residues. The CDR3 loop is CASSKYTGGGYEQYF. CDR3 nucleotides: TGTGCCAGCAGCAAATATACAGGGGGCGGCTACGAGCAGTACTTC.

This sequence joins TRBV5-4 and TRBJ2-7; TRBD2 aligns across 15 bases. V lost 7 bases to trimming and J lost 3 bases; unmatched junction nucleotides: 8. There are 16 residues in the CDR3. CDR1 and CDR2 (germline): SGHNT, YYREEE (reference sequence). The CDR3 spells CASSGLAGGLGYEQYF. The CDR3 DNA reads TGTGCCAGCTCCGGACTAGCGGGGGGGTTGGGCTACGAGCAGTACTTC.

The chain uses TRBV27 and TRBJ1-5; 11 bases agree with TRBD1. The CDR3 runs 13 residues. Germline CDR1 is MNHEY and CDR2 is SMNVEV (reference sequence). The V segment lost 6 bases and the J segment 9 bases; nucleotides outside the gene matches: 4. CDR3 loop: CASRGDRGGPQHF. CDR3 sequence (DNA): TGTGCCAGCAGGGGGGACAGGGGGGGGCCCCAGCATTTT.